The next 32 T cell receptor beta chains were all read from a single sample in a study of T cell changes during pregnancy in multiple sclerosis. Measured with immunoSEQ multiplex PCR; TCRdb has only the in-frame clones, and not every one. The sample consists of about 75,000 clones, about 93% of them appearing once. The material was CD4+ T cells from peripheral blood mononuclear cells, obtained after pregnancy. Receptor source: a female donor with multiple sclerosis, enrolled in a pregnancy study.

The CDR3 DNA reads TGTGCCAGCAGTGGCCAGGGCAGGGGGCAGGAGACCCAGTACTTC. It yields the protein CASSGQGRGQETQYF. J is TRBJ2-5 and V is TRBV6-4; 8 bases are a match to TRBD1. V lost 4 bases, J lost 5 bases, and 9 bases stayed unmatched. Germline assignment: CDR1 MRHNA and CDR2 SNTAGT. This CDR3 has 15 amino acids.

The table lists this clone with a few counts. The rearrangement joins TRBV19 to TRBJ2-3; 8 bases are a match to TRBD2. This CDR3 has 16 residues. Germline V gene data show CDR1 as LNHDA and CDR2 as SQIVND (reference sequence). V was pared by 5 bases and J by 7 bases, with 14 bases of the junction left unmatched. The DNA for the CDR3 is TGTGCCAGTAGTCCCTCCCTGCGGGGGGAGCGGAATACGCAGTATTTT. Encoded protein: CASSPSLRGERNTQYF. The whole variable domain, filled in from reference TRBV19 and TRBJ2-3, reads DGGITQSPKYLFRKEGQNVTLSCEQNLNHDAMYWYRQDPGQGLRLIYYSQIVNDFQKGDIAEGYSVSREKKESFPLTVTSAQKNPTAFYLCASSPSLRGERNTQYFGPGTRLTVL.

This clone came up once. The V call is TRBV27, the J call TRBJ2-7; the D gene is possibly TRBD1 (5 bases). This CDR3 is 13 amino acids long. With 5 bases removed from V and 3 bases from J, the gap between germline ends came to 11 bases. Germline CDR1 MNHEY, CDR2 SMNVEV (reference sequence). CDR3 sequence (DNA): TGTGCCAGCAGTCCGCGACAGATCTACGAGCAGTACTTC. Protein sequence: CASSPRQIYEQYF.

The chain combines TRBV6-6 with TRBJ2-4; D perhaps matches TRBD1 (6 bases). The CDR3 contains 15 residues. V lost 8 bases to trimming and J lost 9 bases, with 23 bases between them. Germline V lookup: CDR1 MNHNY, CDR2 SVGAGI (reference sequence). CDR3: CASGGEEQGSGIQYF. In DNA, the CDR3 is TGTGCCAGCGGGGGAGAGGAACAGGGTTCGGGCATTCAGTACTTC.

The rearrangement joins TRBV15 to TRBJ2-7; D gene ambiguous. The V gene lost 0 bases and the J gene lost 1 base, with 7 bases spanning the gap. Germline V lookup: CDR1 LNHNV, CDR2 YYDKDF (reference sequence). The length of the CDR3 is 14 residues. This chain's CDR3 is CATSRDLPSYEQYF. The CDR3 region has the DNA TGTGCCACCAGCAGAGATCTCCCTTCCTACGAGCAGTACTTC.

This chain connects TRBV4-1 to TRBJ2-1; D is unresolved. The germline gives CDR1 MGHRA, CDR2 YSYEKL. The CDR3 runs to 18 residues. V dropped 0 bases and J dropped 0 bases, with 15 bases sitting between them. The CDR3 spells CASSQESLPASSYNEQFF. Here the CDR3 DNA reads TGCGCCAGCAGCCAAGAATCCCTTCCTGCCAGCTCCTACAATGAGCAGTTCTTC.

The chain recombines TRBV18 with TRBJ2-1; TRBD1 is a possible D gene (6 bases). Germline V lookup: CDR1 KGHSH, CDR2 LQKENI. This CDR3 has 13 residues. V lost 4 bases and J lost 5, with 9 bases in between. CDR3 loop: CASSQDSHNEQFF. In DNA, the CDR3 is TGTGCCAGCTCACAGGACAGTCACAATGAGCAGTTCTTC.

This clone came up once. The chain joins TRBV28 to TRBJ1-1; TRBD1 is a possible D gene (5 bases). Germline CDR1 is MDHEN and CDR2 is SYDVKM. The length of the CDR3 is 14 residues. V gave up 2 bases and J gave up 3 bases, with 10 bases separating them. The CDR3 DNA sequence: TGTGCCAGCAGTTTACCCCAGGGCTACACTGAAGCTTTCTTT. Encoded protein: CASSLPQGYTEAFF.

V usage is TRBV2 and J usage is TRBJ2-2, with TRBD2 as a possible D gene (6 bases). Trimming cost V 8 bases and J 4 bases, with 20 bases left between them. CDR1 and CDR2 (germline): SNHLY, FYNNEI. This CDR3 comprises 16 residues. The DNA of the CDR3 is TGTGCCAGCTACCGGGACTTCTCTCTTGTCACCGGGGAGCTGTTTTTT. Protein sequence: CASYRDFSLVTGELFF.

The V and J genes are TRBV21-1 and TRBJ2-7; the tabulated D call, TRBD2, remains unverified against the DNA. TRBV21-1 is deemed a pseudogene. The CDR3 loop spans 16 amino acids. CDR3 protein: CASSKPASAPPYEQYF. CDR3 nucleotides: TGTGCCAGCAGCAAACCGGCTAGCGCACCACCCTACGAGCAGTACTTC.

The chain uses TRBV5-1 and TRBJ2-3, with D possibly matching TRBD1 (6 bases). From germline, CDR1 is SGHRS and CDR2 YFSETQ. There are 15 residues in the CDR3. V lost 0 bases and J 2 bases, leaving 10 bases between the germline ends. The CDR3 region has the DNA TGCGCCAGCAGCTTGGACAGGGCCCTCACAGATACGCAGTATTTT. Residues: CASSLDRALTDTQYF.

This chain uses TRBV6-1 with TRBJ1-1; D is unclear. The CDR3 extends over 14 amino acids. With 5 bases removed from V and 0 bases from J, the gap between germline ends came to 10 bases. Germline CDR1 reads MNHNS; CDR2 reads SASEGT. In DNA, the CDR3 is TGTGCCAGCAGTAAGCGACGGGTGAACACTGAAGCTTTCTTT. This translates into CASSKRRVNTEAFF.

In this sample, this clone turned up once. Here the CDR3 DNA reads TGTGCCAGTATATCCAGGGCGAGTTCCTACAATGAGCAGTTCTTC. This sequence encodes CASISRASSYNEQFF. This rearrangement joins TRBV19 to TRBJ2-1; a possible D gene is TRBD1 (5 bases). Trimming shortened V by 7 bases and J by 1 base, and 14 bases separated the two germline ends. The CDR3 runs 15 residues. Germline V gene sequence: CDR1 LNHDA, CDR2 SQIVND (reference sequence).

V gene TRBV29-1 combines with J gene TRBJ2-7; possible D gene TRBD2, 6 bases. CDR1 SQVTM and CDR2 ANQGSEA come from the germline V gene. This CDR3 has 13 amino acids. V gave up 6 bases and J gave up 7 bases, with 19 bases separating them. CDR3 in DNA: TGCAGCGTAGTCCCGGGACCGGGAGATGAGCAGTACTTC. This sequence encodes CSVVPGPGDEQYF.

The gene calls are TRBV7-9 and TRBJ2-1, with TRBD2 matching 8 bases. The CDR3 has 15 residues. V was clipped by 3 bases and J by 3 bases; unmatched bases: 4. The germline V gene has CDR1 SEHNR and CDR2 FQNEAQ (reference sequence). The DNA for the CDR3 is TGTGCCAGCAGCTTCGGACTAGCAGGCTACAATGAGCAGTTCTTC. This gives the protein CASSFGLAGYNEQFF.

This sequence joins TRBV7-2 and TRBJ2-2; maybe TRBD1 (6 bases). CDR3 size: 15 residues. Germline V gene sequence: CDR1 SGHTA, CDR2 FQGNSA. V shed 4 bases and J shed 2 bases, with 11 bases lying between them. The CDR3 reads CASSSRDKNTGELFF. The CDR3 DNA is TGTGCCAGCAGCTCCCGGGACAAAAACACCGGGGAGCTGTTTTTT.

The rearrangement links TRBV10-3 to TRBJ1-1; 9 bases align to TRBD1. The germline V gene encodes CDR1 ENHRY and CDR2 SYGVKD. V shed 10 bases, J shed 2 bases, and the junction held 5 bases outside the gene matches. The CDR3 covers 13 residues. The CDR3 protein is CATDRGANTEAFF. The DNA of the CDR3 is TGTGCCACCGACAGGGGGGCTAACACTGAAGCTTTCTTT.

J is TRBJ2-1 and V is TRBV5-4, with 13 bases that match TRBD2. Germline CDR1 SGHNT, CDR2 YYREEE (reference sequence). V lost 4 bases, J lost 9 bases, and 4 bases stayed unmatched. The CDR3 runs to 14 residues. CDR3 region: CASSRGLAGTEQFF. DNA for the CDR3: TGTGCCAGCAGCCGGGGACTAGCGGGAACTGAGCAGTTCTTC.

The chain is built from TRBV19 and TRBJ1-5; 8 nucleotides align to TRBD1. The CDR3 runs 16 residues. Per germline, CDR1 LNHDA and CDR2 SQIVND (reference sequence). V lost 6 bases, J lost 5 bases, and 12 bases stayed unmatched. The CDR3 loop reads CASRRRGQGADQPQHF. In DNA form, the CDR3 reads TGTGCCAGTAGACGAAGGGGGCAGGGGGCCGATCAGCCCCAGCATTTT.

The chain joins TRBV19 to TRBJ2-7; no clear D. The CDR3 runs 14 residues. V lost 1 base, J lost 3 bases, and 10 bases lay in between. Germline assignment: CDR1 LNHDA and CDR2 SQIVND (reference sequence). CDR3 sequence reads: CASSIGASLYEQYF. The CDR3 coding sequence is TGTGCCAGTAGTATAGGGGCGAGTCTCTACGAGCAGTACTTC.

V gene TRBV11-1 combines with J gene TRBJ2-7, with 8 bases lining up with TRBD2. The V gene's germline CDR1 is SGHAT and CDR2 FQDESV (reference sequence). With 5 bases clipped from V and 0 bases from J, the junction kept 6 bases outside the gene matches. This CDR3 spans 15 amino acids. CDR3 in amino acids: CASSQRERGSYEQYF. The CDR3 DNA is TGTGCCAGCAGCCAGCGGGAGCGGGGCTCCTACGAGCAGTACTTC.

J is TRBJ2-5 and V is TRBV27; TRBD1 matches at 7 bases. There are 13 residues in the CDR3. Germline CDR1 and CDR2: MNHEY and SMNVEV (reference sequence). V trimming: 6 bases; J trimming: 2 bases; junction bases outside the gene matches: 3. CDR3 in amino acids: CASRGQPQETQYF. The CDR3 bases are TGTGCCAGCAGGGGACAGCCTCAAGAGACCCAGTACTTC.

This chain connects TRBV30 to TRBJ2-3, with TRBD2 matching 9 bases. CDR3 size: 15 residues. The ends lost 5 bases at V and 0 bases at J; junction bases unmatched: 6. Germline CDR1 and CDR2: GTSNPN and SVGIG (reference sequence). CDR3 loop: CAWRLAGLSTDTQYF. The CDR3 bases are TGTGCCTGGCGGCTAGCGGGGTTGAGCACAGATACGCAGTATTTT.

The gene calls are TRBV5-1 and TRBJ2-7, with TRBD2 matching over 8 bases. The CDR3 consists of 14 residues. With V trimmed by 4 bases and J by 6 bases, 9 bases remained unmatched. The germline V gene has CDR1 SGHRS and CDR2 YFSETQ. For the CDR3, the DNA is TGCGCCAGCAGCCCCCGTACTAGCGGAAGCGAGCAGTACTTC. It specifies CASSPRTSGSEQYF. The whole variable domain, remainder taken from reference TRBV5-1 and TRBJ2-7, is KAGVTQTPRYLIKTRGQQVTLSCSPISGHRSVSWYQQTPGQGLQFLFEYFSETQRNKGNFPGRFSGRQFSNSRSEMNVSTLELGDSALYLCASSPRTSGSEQYFGPGTRLTVT.

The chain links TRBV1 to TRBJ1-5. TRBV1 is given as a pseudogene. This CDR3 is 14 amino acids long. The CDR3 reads CTSSRRSSYQPQHF. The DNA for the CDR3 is TGCACCAGCAGCCGTAGGAGCTCTTATCAGCCCCAGCATTTT.

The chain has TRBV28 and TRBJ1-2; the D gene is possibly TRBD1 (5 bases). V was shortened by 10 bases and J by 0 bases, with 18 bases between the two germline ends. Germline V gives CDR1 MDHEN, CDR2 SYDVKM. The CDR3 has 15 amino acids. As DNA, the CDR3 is TGTGCCACCACTAGACCGGAGGGGACTAACTATGGCTACACCTTC. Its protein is CATTRPEGTNYGYTF.

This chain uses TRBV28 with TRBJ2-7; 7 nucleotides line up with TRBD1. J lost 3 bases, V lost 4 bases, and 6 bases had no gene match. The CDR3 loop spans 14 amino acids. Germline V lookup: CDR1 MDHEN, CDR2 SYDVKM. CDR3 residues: CASSYTGVDYEQYF. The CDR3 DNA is TGTGCCAGCAGTTATACAGGGGTAGACTACGAGCAGTACTTC.

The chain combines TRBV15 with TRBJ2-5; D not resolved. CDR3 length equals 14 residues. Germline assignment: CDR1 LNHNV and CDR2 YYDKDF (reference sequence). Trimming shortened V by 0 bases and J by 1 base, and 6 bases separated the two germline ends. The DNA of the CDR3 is TGTGCCACCAGCAGAGAGACAAGCCAAGAGACCCAGTACTTC. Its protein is CATSRETSQETQYF.

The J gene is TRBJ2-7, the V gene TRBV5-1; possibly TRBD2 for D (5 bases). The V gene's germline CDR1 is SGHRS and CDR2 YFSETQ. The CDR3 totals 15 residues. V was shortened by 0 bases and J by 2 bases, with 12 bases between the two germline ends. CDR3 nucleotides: TGCGCCAGCAGCTTGGAACGGGATCTCCCCTACGAGCAGTACTTC. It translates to CASSLERDLPYEQYF.

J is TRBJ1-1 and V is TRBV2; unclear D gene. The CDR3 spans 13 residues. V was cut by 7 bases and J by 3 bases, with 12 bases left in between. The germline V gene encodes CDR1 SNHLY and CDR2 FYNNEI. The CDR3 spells CASNGRTDTEAFF. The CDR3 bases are TGTGCCAGCAACGGGAGAACAGACACTGAAGCTTTCTTT.

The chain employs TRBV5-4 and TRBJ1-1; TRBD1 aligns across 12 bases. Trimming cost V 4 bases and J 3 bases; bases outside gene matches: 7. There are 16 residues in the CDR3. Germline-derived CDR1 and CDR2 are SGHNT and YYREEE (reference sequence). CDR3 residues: CASSPPGTGGYTEAFF. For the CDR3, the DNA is TGTGCCAGCAGCCCGCCGGGGACAGGGGGCTACACTGAAGCTTTCTTT.

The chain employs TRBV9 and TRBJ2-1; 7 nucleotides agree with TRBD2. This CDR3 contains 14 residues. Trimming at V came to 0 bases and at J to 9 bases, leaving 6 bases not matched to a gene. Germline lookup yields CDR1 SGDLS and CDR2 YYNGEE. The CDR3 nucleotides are TGTGCCAGCAGCGTAGGGAGCGGGAACAGTGAGCAGTTCTTC. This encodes CASSVGSGNSEQFF.